This passage covers 27 T cell receptor beta chains from one sample sequenced in a study of Graves' ophthalmopathy and Graves' hyperthyroidism. Amplification targeted the TCR beta CDR3 regions, with RNA transcripts as the source material. HTBI primers primed a first-round RT-PCR, and a second-round multiplex PCR followed. TCRdb recomputed calls from the multiplex PCR reads with MiXCR, one row per CDR3 protein. The sample contains approximately 480,000 distinct CDR3 sequences, under 15% of which appear only once. What was sequenced was blood. These receptors were collected from a woman aged 30 to 39 with Graves' ophthalmopathy.

This clonotype was seen more than once but under ten times. This chain joins TRBV20-1 and TRBJ1-1; D remains ambiguous. The V end lost 2 bases, the J end lost 1 base, and 14 bases lay between the germline ends. This CDR3 comprises 15 residues. Germline lookup yields CDR1 DFQATT and CDR2 SNEGSKA (reference sequence). The CDR3 loop is CSARKVGLENTEAFF. The CDR3 DNA sequence: TGCAGTGCTAGAAAGGTTGGACTAGAGAACACTGAAGCTTTCTTT.

In this sample, this clonotype turned up many times. V and J are TRBV5-1 and TRBJ2-5; 7 nucleotides align to TRBD1. This CDR3 spans 14 amino acids. V lost 2 bases, J lost 4 bases, and 5 bases stayed unmatched. Germline CDR1 SGHRS, CDR2 YFSETQ. CDR3 in DNA: TGCGCCAGCAGCTTAGGACAGGCCGGAGAGACCCAGTACTTC. Translation: CASSLGQAGETQYF. The full variable domain, its missing parts supplied by reference TRBV5-1 and TRBJ2-5, is KAGVTQTPRYLIKTRGQQVTLSCSPISGHRSVSWYQQTPGQGLQFLFEYFSETQRNKGNFPGRFSGRQFSNSRSEMNVSTLELGDSALYLCASSLGQAGETQYFGPGTRLLVL.

The sample holds a few counts of this clonotype. The CDR3 DNA reads as TGTGCCAGCAGTTACGTTAGCTTATTTACCGGGGAGCTGTTTTTT. Encoded protein: CASSYVSLFTGELFF. The chain is built from TRBV6-5 and TRBJ2-2; D unresolved. CDR1 MNHEY and CDR2 SVGAGI come from the germline V gene. The CDR3 loop spans 15 amino acids. The V end lost 2 bases, the J end lost 5 bases, and 12 bases lay between the germline ends.

In its sample, this clonotype was seen many times. This chain joins TRBV28 and TRBJ1-1; D uncertain. Germline V gene sequence: CDR1 MDHEN, CDR2 SYDVKM. This CDR3 spans 14 amino acids. Trimming left V 8 bases short and J 2 bases short, with 15 bases between. This CDR3 reads CASRIPRLNTEAFF. The CDR3 DNA follows: TGTGCCAGCCGTATCCCCCGGCTTAACACTGAAGCTTTCTTT.

This clonotype was recorded at least ten times. V usage is TRBV7-6 and J usage is TRBJ2-5; the match to TRBD1 covers 8 bases. Trimming took 2 bases from V and 10 from J; bases not matched to a gene: 9. The germline CDR1 and CDR2 sequences are SGHVS and FNYEAQ. This CDR3 is 14 amino acids long. The CDR3, as DNA: TGTGCCAGCAGCTTATTGGACAGGGACGGGATCCAGTACTTC. It is translated as CASSLLDRDGIQYF.

This clonotype came up many times. The V gene is TRBV27, the J gene TRBJ2-5; TRBD2 matches at 7 bases. This CDR3 contains 13 residues. The junction had 8 bases not matched to a gene; V was cut back by 8 bases and J by 5 bases. Per germline, CDR1 MNHEY and CDR2 SMNVEV (reference sequence). The CDR3: CASRYGGGETQYF. CDR3 sequence (DNA): TGTGCCAGCCGCTATGGGGGGGGGGAGACCCAGTACTTC.

This chain joins TRBV19 and TRBJ1-1; D might be TRBD1 (6 bases). The germline CDR1 and CDR2 sequences are LNHDA and SQIVND (reference sequence). V was clipped by 5 bases and J by 10 bases, with 20 bases between them. The CDR3 consists of 14 residues. The CDR3, as DNA: TGTGCCAGTAGTGCGCAAATCCGGGGGCGCGGAGCTTTCTTT. Encoded protein: CASSAQIRGRGAFF. Full variable domain (outside the CDR3, taken from reference TRBV19 and TRBJ1-1): DGGITQSPKYLFRKEGQNVTLSCEQNLNHDAMYWYRQDPGQGLRLIYYSQIVNDFQKGDIAEGYSVSREKKESFPLTVTSAQKNPTAFYLCASSAQIRGRGAFFGQGTRLTVV.

As concerns this clonotype: One end of the junction is discordant with germline, which a read error may explain. The V and J genes are TRBV4-1 and TRBJ1-6; D remains ambiguous. This CDR3 is 14 amino acids long. Germline lookup yields CDR1 MGHRA and CDR2 YSYEKL. The CDR3 here is CASSQDIPVAPPHF. The CDR3, as DNA: TGCGCCAGCAGCCAAGATATTCCGGTGGCACCCCCCCACTTT.

This clonotype was recorded at least ten times. The rearrangement joins TRBV6-1 to TRBJ1-1, with unresolved D. The CDR3 extends over 12 amino acids. V lost 8 bases to trimming and J lost 5 bases, with 12 bases between them. Germline V CDR1 and CDR2: MNHNS, SASEGT. The CDR3: CASGRPGTEAFF. The CDR3 DNA reads TGTGCCAGCGGTAGGCCGGGTACTGAAGCTTTCTTT.

This sequence joins TRBV18 and TRBJ2-7, with D perhaps TRBD1 (6 bases). The CDR3 loop spans 15 amino acids. V lost 5 bases to trimming and J lost 6 bases, with 20 bases between them. Germline values: CDR1 KGHSH, CDR2 LQKENI. The CDR3 sequence is CASSSSGDPRSEQYF. In DNA, the CDR3 is TGTGCCAGCTCATCGTCAGGGGACCCTAGATCCGAGCAGTACTTC.

The table lists this clonotype with many counts. The chain joins TRBV6-1 to TRBJ1-2; D unresolved. CDR1 is MNHNS and CDR2 is SASEGT in the germline V gene. Between the trimmed V and J ends, which lost 1 base and 7 bases, there was a span of 7 bases. This CDR3 comprises 12 residues. CDR3 amino acids: CASSEERSGYTF. The CDR3 bases are TGTGCCAGCAGTGAAGAGAGGAGTGGCTACACCTTC.

This clonotype was seen ten or more times. The chain recombines TRBV12-3 or TRBV12-4 with TRBJ2-5; D remains unclear. The V end lost 2 bases, the J end lost 1 base, and 14 bases lay between the germline ends. This CDR3 is 16 amino acids long. The CDR3 is CASSLMSPLFQETQYF. CDR3 bases: TGTGCCAGCAGTTTAATGTCCCCCCTATTCCAAGAGACCCAGTACTTC.

This clonotype occurred many times. The CDR3 reads CASSGVPEAFF. The CDR3 bases are TGTGCCAGCAGTGGGGTTCCTGAAGCTTTCTTT. The V and J genes are TRBV2 and TRBJ1-1; D is undetermined. The CDR3 sequence is 11 residues long. Trimming left V 4 bases short and J 6 bases short, with 6 bases between. CDR1 is SNHLY and CDR2 is FYNNEI in the germline V gene.

This clonotype was recorded at least ten times. The J gene is TRBJ2-7, the V gene TRBV25-1, with TRBD1 matching 11 bases. The CDR3 is 15 amino acids. V shed 3 bases, J shed 4 bases, and the junction held 5 bases outside the gene matches. CDR1 MGHDK and CDR2 SYGVNS come from the germline V gene. CDR3 coding DNA: TGTGCCAGCAGTGACGGACAGGGGGCTTGGTACGAGCAGTACTTC. Protein product: CASSDGQGAWYEQYF.

This clonotype was counted at least ten times. V usage is TRBV25-1 and J usage is TRBJ1-2, with 7 bases identical to TRBD1. The CDR3 consists of 16 residues. Trimming took 1 base from V and 0 from J; bases not matched to a gene: 5. Germline V CDR1 and CDR2: MGHDK, SYGVNS. CDR3 sequence reads: CASSEFGTAANYGYTF. CDR3 coding DNA: TGTGCCAGCAGTGAATTCGGGACAGCAGCTAACTATGGCTACACCTTC.

This clonotype was counted many times. The CDR3 loop is CASSLLQRLDEAFF. Here the CDR3 DNA reads TGTGCCAGCAGCTTACTTCAGCGCTTGGATGAAGCTTTCTTT. The chain has TRBV7-9 and TRBJ1-1; D is unclear. Per the germline V gene, CDR1 is SEHNR and CDR2 is FQNEAQ (reference sequence). Trimming removed 2 bases from V and 7 bases from J, with 14 bases in between. This CDR3 region has 14 residues.

Ten or more counts support this clonotype. The V call is TRBV4-1, the J call TRBJ2-5; 7 bases align to TRBD2. Trimming took 5 bases from V and 4 from J; bases not matched to a gene: 13. The germline V gene has CDR1 MGHRA and CDR2 YSYEKL. The CDR3 loop spans 16 amino acids. The CDR3 coding sequence is TGCGCCAGCAGCGCCCCAATTTCTAGCGGAGGAGAGACCCAGTACTTC. Protein sequence: CASSAPISSGGETQYF.

Remarks on this clonotype: At one end the junction does not follow the germline gene, possibly because of a read error. V is TRBV27 and J is TRBJ2-5; TRBD1 is a possible D gene (5 bases). CDR1 is MNHEY, CDR2 SMNVEV, per germline (reference sequence). The CDR3 runs 12 residues. The CDR3: CASSLRGENQYF. The CDR3 DNA sequence: TGTGCCAGCAGTTTAAGGGGCGAGAACCAGTACTTC.

This clonotype was seen more than once but under ten times. This chain connects TRBV3-1 to TRBJ2-7; 9 positions match TRBD1. V was clipped by 0 bases and J by 1 base; unmatched bases: 13. The germline gives CDR1 LGHDT, CDR2 YNNKEL (reference sequence). The CDR3 totals 19 residues. The CDR3 protein is CASSQEMGQGIGLSYEQYF. CDR3 DNA: TGTGCCAGCAGCCAAGAAATGGGACAGGGTATTGGTTTGTCCTACGAGCAGTACTTC.

This clonotype was counted at least ten times. Mismatch with germline at one junction end may stem from a read error. This chain joins TRBV5-1 and TRBJ2-7; no reliable D call. Germline CDR1 is SGHRS and CDR2 is YFSETQ. There are 12 residues in the CDR3. CDR3 bases: TGTGCCAGCAGTTTACCCAGCTACGAGCAGTACTTC. Translated: CASSLPSYEQYF.

This rearrangement joins TRBV11-2 to TRBJ2-2; D ambiguous. Germline lookup yields CDR1 SGHAT and CDR2 FQNNGV. V was pared by 5 bases and J by 0 bases, with 7 bases between. The CDR3 covers 14 residues. The CDR3 nucleotides read TGTGCCAGCAGCCCTTACTCGAACACCGGGGAGCTGTTTTTT. This encodes CASSPYSNTGELFF.

As regards this clonotype: A much larger clone lies one base from this, so it may be a read error. This rearrangement joins TRBV6-2 or TRBV6-3 to TRBJ1-5; 8 bases fit TRBD1. CDR3 length: 15 amino acids. The V gene end was trimmed by 4 bases and the J gene end by 10 bases; junction bases not matched to a gene: 12. Germline CDR1 and CDR2: MNHEY and SVGEGT. The CDR3 DNA follows: TGTGCCAGCAGTTCCACGACAGGGGCTGGTCATCCCCAGCATTTT. Its translation: CASSSTTGAGHPQHF.

This clonotype was picked up many times. V gene TRBV12-3 or TRBV12-4 combines with J gene TRBJ1-1; D might be TRBD1 (6 bases). V was cut by 7 bases and J by 5 bases, with 20 bases left in between. There are 15 residues in the CDR3. The CDR3 spells CASTMGGPTPTEAFF. The CDR3 DNA reads TGTGCCAGCACTATGGGGGGCCCGACACCAACTGAAGCTTTCTTT.

This chain links TRBV10-3 with TRBJ1-3; D remains unclear. The CDR3 length is 14 residues. V gave up 6 bases and J gave up 4 bases, with 13 bases separating them. The germline V gene has CDR1 ENHRY and CDR2 SYGVKD. The CDR3 region has the DNA TGTGCCATCAGAAACGGGATTTCAGGAAACACCATATATTTT. Encoded protein: CAIRNGISGNTIYF.

The rearrangement joins TRBV28 to TRBJ2-7; 11 bases match TRBD1. This CDR3 spans 15 amino acids. The germline CDR1 and CDR2 sequences are MDHEN and SYDVKM. The V and J ends lost 10 bases and 5 bases, in that order; junction bases with no gene match: 13. The CDR3 reads CATTRMGQGDHEQYF. The CDR3 DNA reads TGTGCCACCACCCGTATGGGACAGGGGGACCACGAGCAGTACTTC.

This clonotype was picked up many times. The chain uses TRBV6-1 and TRBJ2-2; D possibly corresponds to TRBD2 (5 bases). Per germline, CDR1 MNHNS and CDR2 SASEGT. With 2 bases removed from V and 3 bases from J, the gap between germline ends came to 10 bases. The CDR3 extends over 15 amino acids. CDR3: CASSELIGDTGELFF. The CDR3 bases are TGTGCCAGCAGTGAACTAATCGGGGACACCGGGGAGCTGTTTTTT.

This clonotype has a count of ten or more. The chain combines TRBV4-1 with TRBJ2-5; D ambiguous. This CDR3 has 16 residues. Germline V CDR1 and CDR2: MGHRA, YSYEKL. V was pared by 4 bases and J by 5 bases, with 20 bases between. The CDR3: CASSPYPRALGETQYF. CDR3 coding DNA: TGCGCCAGCAGCCCATACCCCCGCGCATTGGGGGAGACCCAGTACTTC.